These T cell receptor beta chains were read from a single sample in a study of T cell changes during pregnancy in multiple sclerosis. Here immunoSEQ multiplex PCR was the method, and the copy in TCRdb shows in-frame clones only, minus some. The table has 51,000 or so clones, around 93% seen once. This material consisted of peripheral blood, taken in the second trimester of pregnancy. These receptors were taken from a female donor with multiple sclerosis, enrolled in a pregnancy study. Both conserved end residues are part of each CDR3. Fields, in order: CDR3 DNA, CDR3 protein, clone size, D gene, J gene, V gene. A D gene is named only where the DNA matches it firmly. Clone size is stated in some rows and not others, as once, few, many or a class when expanded.

DNA: TGTGCCAGCTCACCACCGGACAGGCTGAATGGCTACACCTTC; CDR3: CASSPPDRLNGYTF; size: -; D: TRBD1; J: TRBJ1-2; V: TRBV18
DNA: TGTGCCATCAGTGACAGGGTCCCAAATGAGCAGTTCTTC; CDR3: CAISDRVPNEQFF; size: -; D: -; J: TRBJ2-1; V: TRBV10-3
DNA: TGTGCCAGCAGTTCAAGCGGGGCCAGGCATGAGCAGTTCTTC; CDR3: CASSSSGARHEQFF; size: -; D: TRBD2; J: TRBJ2-1; V: TRBV27
DNA: TGTGCCAGCAGCACCGAGGGGGTAGGCTACACCTTC; CDR3: CASSTEGVGYTF; size: -; D: -; J: TRBJ1-2; V: TRBV7-9
DNA: TGTGCCATCACACAGGGGTATGGCTACACCTTC; CDR3: CAITQGYGYTF; size: -; D: TRBD1; J: TRBJ1-2; V: TRBV2
DNA: TGCGCCAGCAGCCAACATCAGGGGGCTGGGGCCAACGTCCTGACTTTC; CDR3: CASSQHQGAGANVLTF; size: few; D: TRBD1; J: TRBJ2-6; V: TRBV4-3
DNA: TGTGCCAGCAGCGAAGTAGCGGGAGCTTCAGATACGCAGTATTTT; CDR3: CASSEVAGASDTQYF; size: -; D: TRBD2; J: TRBJ2-3; V: TRBV9
DNA: TGTGCCAGCAGTTTGCGGACAGGGGGGAACACTGAAGCTTTCTTT; CDR3: CASSLRTGGNTEAFF; size: once; D: TRBD1; J: TRBJ1-1; V: TRBV6-1
DNA: TGTGCCAGTAGACAGGGAGGGTCCTACGAGCAGTACTTC; CDR3: CASRQGGSYEQYF; size: -; D: -; J: TRBJ2-7; V: TRBV19
DNA: TGCAGCGTTGGCAGGGCGGACAATGAGCAGTTCTTC; CDR3: CSVGRADNEQFF; size: -; D: -; J: TRBJ2-1; V: TRBV29-1
DNA: TGTGCCAGTAGTATACCGGGGAGGGTAGAGGGTTTTAATCAGCCCCAGCATTTT; CDR3: CASSIPGRVEGFNQPQHF; size: -; D: -; J: TRBJ1-5; V: TRBV19
DNA: TGTGCCAGCAGCTTAAGTCACCTAGCGGGAGGGCCCACAGATACGCAGTATTTT; CDR3: CASSLSHLAGGPTDTQYF; size: -; D: TRBD2; J: TRBJ2-3; V: TRBV11-3
DNA: TGTGCCAGTAGTCCCGCAGGGGGGATGAGCACTGAAGCTTTCTTT; CDR3: CASSPAGGMSTEAFF; size: -; D: TRBD1; J: TRBJ1-1; V: TRBV19
DNA: TGTGCCAGCAGCTCCATCCCGGAGGGCCGAGTCGAAGATACGCAGTATTTT; CDR3: CASSSIPEGRVEDTQYF; size: -; D: -; J: TRBJ2-3; V: TRBV7-6
DNA: TGTGCCAGCAGACCGACAGGGAAGCGTCAGCCCCAGCATTTT; CDR3: CASRPTGKRQPQHF; size: -; D: TRBD1; J: TRBJ1-5; V: TRBV6-5
DNA: TGTGCCAGCAGCCCCCGACAGGGCTACACTGAAGCTTTCTTT; CDR3: CASSPRQGYTEAFF; size: -; D: TRBD1; J: TRBJ1-1; V: TRBV9
DNA: TGTGCCAGCAGTTTAAGTGGGCAGGGGGAGGACTCTAATGAAAAACTGTTTTTT; CDR3: CASSLSGQGEDSNEKLFF; size: -; D: TRBD1; J: TRBJ1-4; V: TRBV27
DNA: TGTGCCTGGCGCCAAGCGGGAGGGCCCCACGAGCAGTACTTC; CDR3: CAWRQAGGPHEQYF; size: -; D: TRBD2; J: TRBJ2-7; V: TRBV30
DNA: TGTGCCAGCAGTCAACTTCGTTTCTCCTACAATGAGCAGTTCTTC; CDR3: CASSQLRFSYNEQFF; size: -; D: -; J: TRBJ2-1; V: TRBV7-9
DNA: TGCGCCAGCAGCCAAGGGTCCGGTTTACAAGAGACCCAGTACTTC; CDR3: CASSQGSGLQETQYF; size: -; D: -; J: TRBJ2-5; V: TRBV4-3
DNA: TGTGCCAGCGGATCGGACAGGGAGGCCTACAATGAGCAGTTCTTC; CDR3: CASGSDREAYNEQFF; size: -; D: TRBD1; J: TRBJ2-1; V: TRBV11-1
DNA: TGTGCCAGCAGCTTAGGTCGGGCTAGCGGGGCCTACGAGCAGTACTTC; CDR3: CASSLGRASGAYEQYF; size: -; D: TRBD2; J: TRBJ2-7; V: TRBV7-9
DNA: TGCAGCGTTGAAATCTGGCTAGCGGGATTCTTCGGGGGTGGTGAGCAGTTCTTC; CDR3: CSVEIWLAGFFGGGEQFF; size: -; D: TRBD2; J: TRBJ2-1; V: TRBV29-1
DNA: TGTGCCAGTTCCGCGGGAAGTCTAGGAAACACCATATATTTT; CDR3: CASSAGSLGNTIYF; size: -; D: -; J: TRBJ1-3; V: TRBV28
DNA: TGTGCCAGCAGTGAGAGCTTCTCAGGGATGGGTGTTCGCTACACCTTC; CDR3: CASSESFSGMGVRYTF; size: -; D: -; J: TRBJ1-2; V: TRBV6-1
DNA: TGCGCCAGCAGCTTACGGGCCCAGAGCGGGGGTGAGCAGTTCTTC; CDR3: CASSLRAQSGGEQFF; size: -; D: TRBD2; J: TRBJ2-1; V: TRBV5-1